Below, 24 T cell receptor beta chains from the same sample are listed, as sequenced in a study of cytomegalovirus exposure and HLA in healthy donors. The PCR made use of 60 Vbeta and 13 Jbeta primers. Sequencing was performed with immunoSEQ multiplex PCR; in TCRdb, only in-frame clones are kept and a portion is missing. The sample lists approximately 90,000 clones, 60% to 80% seen once, with over 13% in the top ten. The sequencing input was PBMCs. The receptor set was obtained from a woman aged 50 to 60 in good health and CMV-seropositive.

This clone was recorded a few times. This chain links TRBV19 with TRBJ2-1; tentative D call: TRBD1 (5 bases). Germline V gene lookup returns CDR1 LNHDA and CDR2 SQIVND (reference sequence). Deletions cut 3 bases from V and 4 bases from J, with 16 bases between. The CDR3 covers 16 residues. The CDR3 region is CASSILSQGRYNEQFF. Here the CDR3 DNA reads TGTGCCAGTAGTATTCTTAGCCAGGGTCGGTACAATGAGCAGTTCTTC.

V gene TRBV7-2 combines with J gene TRBJ2-2; no clear D. V gave up 2 bases and J gave up 4 bases, with 5 bases separating them. The CDR3 spans 13 residues. Germline V gene data show CDR1 as SGHTA and CDR2 as FQGNSA. In DNA, the CDR3 is TGTGCCAGCAGCTTATCCGGCACCGGGGAGCTGTTTTTT. Translating gives CASSLSGTGELFF. Combining the CDR3 with reference TRBV7-2 and TRBJ2-2 gives the whole variable domain GAGVSQSPSNKVTEKGKDVELRCDPISGHTALYWYRQSLGQGLEFLIYFQGNSAPDKSGLPSDRFSAERTGGSVSTLTIQRTQQEDSAVYLCASSLSGTGELFFGEGSRLTVL.

This chain connects TRBV5-1 to TRBJ2-7; 10 positions agree with TRBD2. V lost 4 bases to trimming and J lost 1 base; unmatched junction nucleotides: 11. This CDR3 comprises 17 residues. Germline CDR1 is SGHRS and CDR2 is YFSETQ. CDR3 sequence: CASSTGVLAGASYEQYF. Written as DNA, the CDR3 is TGCGCCAGCAGCACTGGAGTCCTAGCGGGAGCGTCCTACGAGCAGTACTTC.

The V gene is TRBV19, the J gene TRBJ2-5; 7 bases align to TRBD1. The end of the DNA aligns better with TRBJ2-7, so the J call may be wrong. The germline CDR1 and CDR2 sequences are LNHDA and SQIVND (reference sequence). The CDR3 totals 14 residues. The CDR3 reads CASSSRDRYHEQYF. As DNA, the CDR3 is TGTGCCAGTAGTAGCCGGGACAGATACCACGAGCAGTACTTC.

The chain couples TRBV5-1 to TRBJ1-4; D might be TRBD1 (6 bases). Looked up from germline, CDR1 is SGHRS and CDR2 is YFSETQ. The CDR3 spans 15 residues. The V end lost 3 bases, the J end lost 8 bases, and 17 bases lay between the germline ends. The CDR3 DNA reads TGCGCCAGCAGCTCGATCAGGGGAATCGGCGAAAAACTGTTTTTT. Amino acid sequence: CASSSIRGIGEKLFF.

The CDR3 protein is CASSQDRYQPQHF. The CDR3 DNA reads as TGCGCCAGCAGCCAAGACAGATATCAGCCCCAGCATTTT. This chain connects TRBV4-3 to TRBJ1-5; D call uncertain. The CDR3 length is 13 residues. Deletions cut 0 bases from V and 5 bases from J, with 5 bases between. The germline V gene has CDR1 LGHNA and CDR2 YSLEER.

This clone turned up a few times. This chain uses TRBV28 with TRBJ1-3; 9 bases are a match to TRBD1. The CDR3 is 15 residues long. The V and J ends lost 4 bases and 1 base, in that order; junction bases with no gene match: 2. Germline V gives CDR1 MDHEN, CDR2 SYDVKM. This chain's CDR3 is CASSSQGASGNTIYF. The CDR3 DNA sequence: TGTGCCAGCAGTTCACAGGGGGCTTCTGGAAACACCATATATTTT.

The chain employs TRBV18 and TRBJ2-1; D may be TRBD1 (5 bases). Per germline, CDR1 KGHSH and CDR2 LQKENI. There are 14 residues in the CDR3. V was shortened by 3 bases and J by 2 bases, with 8 bases between the two germline ends. The chain's CDR3 is CASSPTETYNEQFF. The CDR3 DNA sequence: TGTGCCAGCTCACCGACAGAAACCTACAATGAGCAGTTCTTC.

This clone was observed once. The rearrangement links TRBV7-2 to TRBJ2-4, with TRBD2 matching over 12 bases. Germline CDR1 SGHTA, CDR2 FQGNSA. The CDR3 extends over 15 amino acids. V lost 5 bases to trimming and J lost 5 bases; unmatched junction nucleotides: 4. This CDR3 is CASSTTSGSQNIQYF. In DNA, the CDR3 is TGTGCCAGCAGCACGACTAGCGGGAGTCAAAACATTCAGTACTTC.

The genes are TRBV6-6 and TRBJ2-2; weak D call: TRBD2 (5 bases). The V end was cut by 1 base, the J end by 5 bases, with 14 bases between. Germline CDR1 MNHNY, CDR2 SVGAGI (reference sequence). The CDR3 covers 16 residues. Written as DNA, the CDR3 is TGTGCCAGCAGTTACTATCGGGAAGTAGGAACCGGGGAGCTGTTTTTT. It codes for CASSYYREVGTGELFF.

The rearrangement joins TRBV5-1 to TRBJ2-5; D is possibly TRBD2 (5 bases). The CDR3 sequence is 15 residues long. Per the germline V gene, CDR1 is SGHRS and CDR2 is YFSETQ. V gave up 3 bases and J gave up 4 bases, with 16 bases separating them. The CDR3 DNA sequence: TGCGCCAGCAGCTGGCCACGAGAAGGAGGAGAGACCCAGTACTTC. Residues: CASSWPREGGETQYF.

V usage is TRBV10-3 and J usage is TRBJ2-5, with D possibly matching TRBD1 (6 bases). CDR3 length: 12 residues. V shed 10 bases and J shed 5 bases, with 14 bases lying between them. Per the germline V gene, CDR1 is ENHRY and CDR2 is SYGVKD. The CDR3 here is CATQQGGETQYF. The DNA of the CDR3 is TGTGCCACTCAACAGGGCGGCGAGACCCAGTACTTC.

This clone was seen a handful of times. The V gene is TRBV19, the J gene TRBJ1-1; D is ambiguous. Germline lookup yields CDR1 LNHDA and CDR2 SQIVND (reference sequence). There are 16 residues in the CDR3. V shed 5 bases and J shed 1 base, with 17 bases lying between them. The CDR3 here is CASSLSGFRGNTEAFF. CDR3 DNA sequence: TGTGCCAGTAGTCTTTCCGGGTTCAGAGGGAACACTGAAGCTTTCTTT.

The rearrangement joins TRBV15 to TRBJ2-7, with D tentatively TRBD2 (6 bases). The germline V and J ends were trimmed by 5 bases and 2 bases, with 13 bases remaining between them. Germline loops: CDR1 LNHNV, CDR2 YYDKDF (reference sequence). The length of the CDR3 is 14 residues. CDR3 bases: TGTGCCACCAGCTCCGGGACTCCTACCTACGAGCAGTACTTC. This translates into CATSSGTPTYEQYF.

This rearrangement joins TRBV7-7 to TRBJ2-1, with a possible D match to TRBD2 (6 bases). The CDR3 runs 16 residues. Germline V gene sequence: CDR1 SSHAT, CDR2 FNYEAQ (reference sequence). The V gene lost 1 base and the J gene lost 6 bases, with 16 bases spanning the gap. CDR3 in DNA: TGTGCCAGCAGCTTAGGACCGGGGGTCGGTCCCAATGAGCAGTTCTTC. Translated, it gives CASSLGPGVGPNEQFF.

The CDR3 DNA reads as TGCGCCAGCAGCTTTGGATCCGGACAGCTGAACACTGAAGCTTTCTTT. It codes for CASSFGSGQLNTEAFF. The rearrangement links TRBV5-1 to TRBJ1-1; a possible D gene is TRBD1 (6 bases). V was cut by 2 bases and J by 0 bases, with 14 bases left in between. This CDR3 spans 16 amino acids. CDR1 and CDR2 from the germline V gene are SGHRS and YFSETQ.

The chain uses TRBV5-1 and TRBJ2-2; D is uncertain. Germline V gene data show CDR1 as SGHRS and CDR2 as YFSETQ. Trimming shortened V by 2 bases and J by 5 bases, and 7 bases separated the two germline ends. The CDR3 has 13 residues. The DNA of the CDR3 is TGCGCCAGCAGCTTACAGAAGACCGGGGAGCTGTTTTTT. Encoded protein: CASSLQKTGELFF.

The chain recombines TRBV19 with TRBJ2-7; TRBD2 might be the D (5 bases). The V gene's germline CDR1 is LNHDA and CDR2 SQIVND (reference sequence). Trimming took 8 bases from V and 3 from J, leaving 20 bases between them. There are 15 residues in the CDR3. This CDR3 is CASALKRESGYEQYF. Written as DNA, the CDR3 is TGTGCCAGTGCCCTCAAGAGGGAGTCGGGCTACGAGCAGTACTTC.

This chain uses TRBV19 with TRBJ2-1, with 10 bases lining up with TRBD2. The V segment lost 4 bases and the J segment 5 bases; nucleotides outside the gene matches: 5. CDR1 and CDR2 from the germline V gene are LNHDA and SQIVND (reference sequence). This CDR3 is built from 15 residues. The CDR3 loop reads CASSKTSGLNNEQFF. CDR3 nucleotides: TGTGCCAGTAGTAAGACTAGCGGGCTAAACAATGAGCAGTTCTTC.

This clone was found once. In DNA, the CDR3 is TGTGCCAGTAGTCACAGGGGTTCGGGCACTGAAGCTTTCTTT. Amino acid sequence: CASSHRGSGTEAFF. This chain joins TRBV19 and TRBJ1-1; 7 nucleotides align to TRBD1. This CDR3 is built from 14 residues. Germline loops: CDR1 LNHDA, CDR2 SQIVND (reference sequence). Trimming took 5 bases from V and 4 from J; bases not matched to a gene: 7.

This clone was seen just once. V usage is TRBV28 and J usage is TRBJ1-2; 7 bases map to TRBD1. In germline, CDR1 is MDHEN, CDR2 SYDVKM. With 6 bases clipped from V and 4 bases from J, the junction kept 8 bases outside the gene matches. The CDR3 consists of 14 residues. The CDR3 nucleotides read TGTGCCAGCAGGTCCACGACAGGGTCCTATGGCTACACCTTC. The encoded protein is CASRSTTGSYGYTF.

The CDR3 region has the DNA TGTGCCAGCAGCTCCCACACCTACGAGCAGTACTTC. This gives the protein CASSSHTYEQYF. The rearrangement uses TRBV7-9 and TRBJ2-7; the D is unclear. CDR1 and CDR2 (germline): SEHNR, FQNEAQ (reference sequence). This CDR3 is 12 amino acids long. V was trimmed by 4 bases and J by 2 bases, leaving 6 bases between them.

In its sample, this clone was seen once. DNA of the CDR3: TGTGTGACTGGAGGGTCAAATCAGCCCCAGCATTTT. It codes for CVTGGSNQPQHF. The rearrangement links TRBV28 to TRBJ1-5; D is uncertain. The CDR3 covers 12 residues. The germline V gene encodes CDR1 MDHEN and CDR2 SYDVKM.

The chain recombines TRBV19 with TRBJ2-7; tentative D call: TRBD1 (5 bases). CDR1 is LNHDA and CDR2 is SQIVND in the germline V gene (reference sequence). The V and J ends lost 5 bases and 4 bases respectively, with 15 bases between them. The CDR3 length is 14 residues. CDR3 loop: CASSSAGRTYEQYF. CDR3 bases: TGTGCCAGTAGTTCGGCAGGGCGAACGTACGAGCAGTACTTC.